This T cell receptor (beta chain) was identified in a study of T cells in Graves' hyperthyroidism and ophthalmopathy. This CDR3 region has 15 residues. V was clipped by 0 bases and J by 2 bases; unmatched bases: 4. The V gene's germline CDR1 is SGHRS and CDR2 YFSETQ. The table lists this clonotype with many counts. Uncontrolled infection, other autoimmune disease, pregnancy or lactation led to exclusion. Amplification yielded TCR beta CDR3 regions, with RNA transcripts as the source. The TCR CDR3 was amplified in a first-round RT-PCR using the HTBI primer set. From the multiplex PCR reads, TCRdb called clonotypes with MiXCR, one entry per CDR3 protein. In the table there are a few hundred thousand distinct CDR3 sequences, 14% of which are singletons.

This sequence originates from a woman between 25 and 40 years old with Graves' ophthalmopathy. Sequencing was performed on blood. The J gene is TRBJ1-1, the V gene TRBV5-1, with 7 positions matching TRBD1. CDR3 in amino acids: CASSLEDRENTEAFF. The CDR3 DNA follows: TGCGCCAGCAGCTTGGAAGACAGGGAAAACACTGAAGCTTTCTTT.